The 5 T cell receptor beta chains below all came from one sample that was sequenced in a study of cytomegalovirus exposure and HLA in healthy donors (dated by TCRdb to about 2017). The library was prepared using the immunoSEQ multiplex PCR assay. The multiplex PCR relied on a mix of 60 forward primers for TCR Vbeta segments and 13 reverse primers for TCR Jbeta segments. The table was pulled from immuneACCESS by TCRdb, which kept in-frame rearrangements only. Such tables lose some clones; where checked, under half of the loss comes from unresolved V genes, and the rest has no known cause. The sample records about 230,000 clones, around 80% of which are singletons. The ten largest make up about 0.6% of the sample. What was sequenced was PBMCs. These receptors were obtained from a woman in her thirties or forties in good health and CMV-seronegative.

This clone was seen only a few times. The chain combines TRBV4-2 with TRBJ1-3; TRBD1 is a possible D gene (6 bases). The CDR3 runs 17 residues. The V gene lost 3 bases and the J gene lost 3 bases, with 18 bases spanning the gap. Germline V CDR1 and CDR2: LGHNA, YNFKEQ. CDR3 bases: TGTGCCAGCAGCCATCCCGGGACAACTACAGGTGGAAACACCATATATTTT. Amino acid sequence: CASSHPGTTTGGNTIYF.

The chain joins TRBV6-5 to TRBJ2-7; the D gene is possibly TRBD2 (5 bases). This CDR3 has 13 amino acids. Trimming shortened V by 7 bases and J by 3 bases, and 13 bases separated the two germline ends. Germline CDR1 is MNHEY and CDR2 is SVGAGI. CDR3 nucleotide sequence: TGTGCCAGCACCCTTGGAGGAAGCTACGAGCAGTACTTC. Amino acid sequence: CASTLGGSYEQYF.

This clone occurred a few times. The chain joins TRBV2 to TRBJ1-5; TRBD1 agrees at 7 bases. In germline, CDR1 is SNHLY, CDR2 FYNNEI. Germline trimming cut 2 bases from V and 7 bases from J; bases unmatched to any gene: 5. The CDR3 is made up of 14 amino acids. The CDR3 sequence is CASSERTGGQPQHF. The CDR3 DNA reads TGTGCCAGCAGTGAACGGACAGGAGGCCAGCCCCAGCATTTT.

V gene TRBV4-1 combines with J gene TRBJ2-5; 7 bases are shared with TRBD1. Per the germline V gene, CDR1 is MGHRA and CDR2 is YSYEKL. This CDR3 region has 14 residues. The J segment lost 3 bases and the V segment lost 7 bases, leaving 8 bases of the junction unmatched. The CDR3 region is CASTRGDREETQYF. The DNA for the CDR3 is TGCGCCAGCACCAGGGGCGACAGGGAAGAGACCCAGTACTTC.

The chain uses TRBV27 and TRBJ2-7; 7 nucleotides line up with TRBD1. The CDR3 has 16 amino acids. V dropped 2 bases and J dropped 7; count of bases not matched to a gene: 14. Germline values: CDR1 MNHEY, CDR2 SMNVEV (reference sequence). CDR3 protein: CASSLASPDRSREQYF. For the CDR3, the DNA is TGTGCCAGCAGTTTAGCATCCCCGGACAGGAGTCGTGAGCAGTACTTC.